What follows are 10 T cell receptor beta chains derived from one specimen sequenced in a study of blood T cell repertoires in COVID-19 (dated by TCRdb to 2018 to 2020). Library prep was done by the immunoSEQ multiplex PCR assay. Not all clones reach the TCRdb copy of this immuneACCESS table, which keeps in-frame sequences only. Checked studies attribute under half of the gap to unresolved V genes and leave the rest unexplained. For this sample there are some 270,000 clones; over 85% appear just once. The ten most abundant clones make up under 2.5% of the sample. Sequencing was carried out using PBMCs or T cells enriched from blood (not recorded which). Receptor source: a woman aged 55-69 years who had recovered from COVID-19.

V gene TRBV23-1 combines with J gene TRBJ1-4, with 7 bases matching TRBD1. TRBV23-1 is assigned to the ORF class and has an uncertain function. V lost 2 bases to trimming and J lost 4 bases; unmatched junction nucleotides: 13. The CDR3 covers 18 residues. CDR3 DNA: TGCGCCAGCAGTCAAAAGGGGGTAAGAGGGGGCCTTAATGAAAAACTGTTTTTT. Its translation is CASSQKGVRGGLNEKLFF.

This clone was detected once. The chain combines TRBV5-1 with TRBJ1-1; D is uncertain. Trimming removed 2 bases from V and 2 bases from J, with 7 bases in between. From germline, CDR1 is SGHRS and CDR2 YFSETQ. The length of the CDR3 is 13 residues. Here the CDR3 reads CASSLHDNTEAFF. In DNA form, the CDR3 reads TGCGCCAGCAGCTTACACGATAACACTGAAGCTTTCTTT.

J is TRBJ2-2 and V is TRBV9, with TRBD1 matching 8 bases. CDR1 SGDLS and CDR2 YYNGEE come from the germline V gene. The CDR3 length is 16 residues. Losses at the gene ends were 5 bases for V and 0 bases for J; bases not matched to a gene: 6. The CDR3 loop is CASRVGQASNTGELFF. CDR3 nucleotides: TGTGCCAGCAGAGTGGGACAGGCTTCGAACACCGGGGAGCTGTTTTTT. Complete variable domain (other parts from reference TRBV9 and TRBJ2-2): DSGVTQTPKHLITATGQRVTLRCSPRSGDLSVYWYQQSLDQGLQFLIQYYNGEERAKGNILERFSAQQFPDLHSELNLSSLELGDSALYFCASRVGQASNTGELFFGEGSRLTVL.

The V and J genes are TRBV10-2 and TRBJ1-1, with TRBD1 matching over 9 bases. The V and J ends lost 1 base and 1 base, in that order; junction bases with no gene match: 7. Germline V lookup: CDR1 WSHSY, CDR2 SAAADI. CDR3 length: 17 residues. CDR3 nucleotides: TGCGCCAGCAGTGAGTTTTTACAGGGGGCGACGAACACTGAAGCTTTCTTT. Protein product: CASSEFLQGATNTEAFF.

The V call is TRBV28, the J call TRBJ2-3; tentative D call: TRBD1 (6 bases). The CDR3 runs 14 residues. Trimming pared 5 bases from V and 4 bases from J, leaving 13 bases between. Germline V gene lookup returns CDR1 MDHEN and CDR2 SYDVKM. The CDR3 DNA follows: TGTGCCAGCAGTCAAACAGGGTTCTCAGATACGCAGTATTTT. Protein sequence: CASSQTGFSDTQYF.

The table lists this clone with a few counts. V gene TRBV5-1 combines with J gene TRBJ1-2; a weak D match, TRBD1 (6 bases). The CDR3 runs to 13 residues. Germline V gene sequence: CDR1 SGHRS, CDR2 YFSETQ. V was pared by 4 bases and J by 4 bases, with 11 bases between. CDR3 sequence (DNA): TGCGCCAGCAGCCTCCTGGACAGCTATGGCTACACCTTC. Amino acid sequence: CASSLLDSYGYTF.

The chain has TRBV6-5 and TRBJ2-4; 7 bases agree with TRBD2. V lost 3 bases to trimming and J lost 9 bases; unmatched junction nucleotides: 14. The CDR3 extends over 16 amino acids. CDR1 and CDR2 (germline): MNHEY, SVGAGI. The DNA of the CDR3 is TGTGCCAGCAGTTATATCGCCTCTACGGGAGGAGCCATTCAGTACTTC. This sequence encodes CASSYIASTGGAIQYF.

V is TRBV9 and J is TRBJ1-3, with D perhaps matching TRBD1 (6 bases). Germline assignment: CDR1 SGDLS and CDR2 YYNGEE. V was cut by 4 bases and J by 0 bases, with 14 bases left in between. The length of the CDR3 is 16 residues. In DNA, the CDR3 is TGTGCCAGCAGCCCTCATGGGGGCAGCTCTGGAAACACCATATATTTT. This sequence encodes CASSPHGGSSGNTIYF.

This chain links TRBV2 with TRBJ1-1; D is unresolved. The CDR3 contains 14 residues. CDR1 and CDR2 from the germline V gene are SNHLY and FYNNEI. Trimming left V 7 bases short and J 0 bases short, with 12 bases between. Here the CDR3 DNA reads TGTGCCAGCACTAAAAGGGAGGTGAACACTGAAGCTTTCTTT. Encoded protein: CASTKREVNTEAFF.

This chain joins TRBV27 and TRBJ2-7, with TRBD2 matching 9 bases. The CDR3 runs to 15 residues. Trimming took 6 bases from V and 3 from J; bases not matched to a gene: 9. Germline V gene data show CDR1 as MNHEY and CDR2 as SMNVEV (reference sequence). This chain's CDR3 is CASSPRAAGGYEQYF. The CDR3 nucleotides read TGTGCCAGCAGCCCGAGGGCAGCGGGGGGCTACGAGCAGTACTTC.